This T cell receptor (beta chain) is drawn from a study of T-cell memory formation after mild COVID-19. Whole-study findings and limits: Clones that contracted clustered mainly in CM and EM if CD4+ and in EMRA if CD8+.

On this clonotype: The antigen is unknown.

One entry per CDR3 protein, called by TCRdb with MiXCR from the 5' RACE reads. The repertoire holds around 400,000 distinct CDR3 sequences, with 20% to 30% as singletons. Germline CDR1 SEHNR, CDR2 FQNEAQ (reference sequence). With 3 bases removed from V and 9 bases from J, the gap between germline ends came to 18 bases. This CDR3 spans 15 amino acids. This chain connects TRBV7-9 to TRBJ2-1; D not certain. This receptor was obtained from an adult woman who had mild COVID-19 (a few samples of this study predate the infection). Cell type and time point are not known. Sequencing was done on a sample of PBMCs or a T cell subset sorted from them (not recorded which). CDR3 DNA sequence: TGTGCCAGCAGCTTGGTACCCCTTGTAGCAATTGAGCAGTTCTTC. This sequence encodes CASSLVPLVAIEQFF. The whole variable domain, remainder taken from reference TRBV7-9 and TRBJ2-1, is DTGVSQNPRHKITKRGQNVTFRCDPISEHNRLYWYRQTLGQGPEFLTYFQNEAQLEKSRLLSDRFSAERPKGSFSTLEIQRTEQGDSAMYLCASSLVPLVAIEQFFGPGTRLTVL.